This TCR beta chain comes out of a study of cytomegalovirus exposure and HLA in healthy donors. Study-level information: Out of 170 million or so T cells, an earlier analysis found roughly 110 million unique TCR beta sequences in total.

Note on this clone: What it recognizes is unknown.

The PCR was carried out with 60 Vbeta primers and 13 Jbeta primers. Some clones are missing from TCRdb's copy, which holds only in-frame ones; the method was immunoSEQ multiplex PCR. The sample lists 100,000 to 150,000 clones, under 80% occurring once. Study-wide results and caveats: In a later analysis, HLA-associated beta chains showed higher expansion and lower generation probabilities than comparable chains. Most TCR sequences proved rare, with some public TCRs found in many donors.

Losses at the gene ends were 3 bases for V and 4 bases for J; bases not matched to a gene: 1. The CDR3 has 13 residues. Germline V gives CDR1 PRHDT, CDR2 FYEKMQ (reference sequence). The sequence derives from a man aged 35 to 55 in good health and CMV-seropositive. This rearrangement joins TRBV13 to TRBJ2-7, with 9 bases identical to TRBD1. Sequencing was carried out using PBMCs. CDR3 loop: CASSLGQGYEQYF. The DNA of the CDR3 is TGTGCCAGCAGCTTGGGACAGGGTTACGAGCAGTACTTC.